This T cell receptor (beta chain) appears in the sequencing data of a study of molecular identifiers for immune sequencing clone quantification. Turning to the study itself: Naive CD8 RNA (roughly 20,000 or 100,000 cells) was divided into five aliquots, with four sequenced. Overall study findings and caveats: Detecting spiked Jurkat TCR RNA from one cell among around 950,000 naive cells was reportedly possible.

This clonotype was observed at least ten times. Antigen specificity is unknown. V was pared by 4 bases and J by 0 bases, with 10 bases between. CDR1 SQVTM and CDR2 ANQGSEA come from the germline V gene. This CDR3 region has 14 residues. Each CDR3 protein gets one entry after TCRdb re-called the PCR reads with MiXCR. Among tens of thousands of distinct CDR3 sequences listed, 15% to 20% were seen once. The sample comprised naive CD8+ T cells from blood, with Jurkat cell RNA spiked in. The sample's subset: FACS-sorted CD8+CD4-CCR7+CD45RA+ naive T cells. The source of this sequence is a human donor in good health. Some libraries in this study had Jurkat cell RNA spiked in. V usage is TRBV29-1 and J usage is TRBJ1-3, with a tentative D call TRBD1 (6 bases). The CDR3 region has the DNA TGCAGCGTTGTGGACAGAAACTCTGGAAACACCATATATTTT. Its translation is CSVVDRNSGNTIYF.